These T cell receptor beta chains were read from a single sample in a study of CD8 T cells in ankylosing spondylitis. From the 5' RACE reads, TCRdb called clonotypes with MiXCR, one entry per CDR3 protein. The sample shows a few hundred thousand distinct CDR3 sequences, roughly 12% of them seen only once. Sequences were obtained from blood, either unsorted or a sorted T cell fraction (not recorded which). These receptors were taken from a female donor with ankylosing spondylitis or in good health (not recorded which). Each CDR3 is given with its conserved first and last residue. Each record gives: CDR3 protein, CDR3 DNA, V gene, clone size, J gene, CDR3 length, D gene. D genes are given only for firm matches. A row's size may be missing; if present it is once, few, many or a size class.

CDR3aa: CASSELEHTQYF
CDR3nt: TGTGCCAGCAGTGAATTAGAACATACGCAGTATTTT
v_gene: TRBV25-1
abundance: few
j_gene: TRBJ2-3
len: 12
d_gene: NA

CDR3aa: CASSLDWNQPQHF
CDR3nt: TGTGCCAGCAGCTTAGATTGGAATCAGCCCCAGCATTTT
v_gene: TRBV11-2
abundance: few
j_gene: TRBJ1-5
len: 13
d_gene: NA

CDR3aa: CASSLAIAGGAGELFF
CDR3nt: TGTGCCAGCAGCTTAGCGATAGCGGGAGGGGCCGGGGAGCTGTTTTTT
v_gene: TRBV7-6
abundance: NA
j_gene: TRBJ2-2
len: 16
d_gene: TRBD2

CDR3aa: CSASKQVEQFF
CDR3nt: TGCAGTGCTAGTAAGCAGGTTGAGCAGTTCTTC
v_gene: TRBV20-1
abundance: many
j_gene: TRBJ2-1
len: 11
d_gene: NA

CDR3aa: CASSDRTGGSWPQHF
CDR3nt: TGCGCCAGCAGTGACCGGACAGGAGGTTCCTGGCCCCAGCATTTT
v_gene: TRBV10-2
abundance: many
j_gene: TRBJ1-5
len: 15
d_gene: TRBD1

CDR3aa: CASRTGPLDTQYF
CDR3nt: TGTGCCAGCCGGACAGGGCCTCTGGATACGCAGTATTTT
v_gene: TRBV7-6
abundance: NA
j_gene: TRBJ2-3
len: 13
d_gene: TRBD1

CDR3aa: CAWSTSQGYTF
CDR3nt: TGTGCCTGGAGTACTTCTCAGGGATACACCTTC
v_gene: TRBV30
abundance: NA
j_gene: TRBJ1-2
len: 11
d_gene: NA

CDR3aa: CSVETVDGYEQYF
CDR3nt: TGCAGCGTTGAAACTGTGGACGGCTACGAGCAGTACTTC
v_gene: TRBV29-1
abundance: NA
j_gene: TRBJ2-7
len: 13
d_gene: NA

CDR3aa: CASSLDEGLNNSPLHF
CDR3nt: TGCGCCAGCAGCTTGGATGAAGGGTTGAATAATTCACCCCTCCACTTT
v_gene: TRBV5-1
abundance: few
j_gene: TRBJ1-6
len: 16
d_gene: NA

CDR3aa: CSATPGDSQVTQYF
CDR3nt: TGCAGTGCTACCCCTGGGGACTCGCAAGTTACCCAGTACTTC
v_gene: TRBV20-1
abundance: many
j_gene: TRBJ2-5
len: 14
d_gene: NA

CDR3aa: CASSWTPNQPQHF
CDR3nt: TGCGCCAGCAGCTGGACACCGAATCAGCCCCAGCATTTT
v_gene: TRBV5-1
abundance: many
j_gene: TRBJ1-5
len: 13
d_gene: NA

CDR3aa: CAISLAARDNEQFF
CDR3nt: TGTGCCATCAGCTTAGCGGCCCGGGACAATGAGCAGTTCTTC
v_gene: TRBV10-3
abundance: NA
j_gene: TRBJ2-1
len: 14
d_gene: NA

CDR3aa: CASSLGRNPYEQYF
CDR3nt: TGTGCCAGCAGCTTGGGTAGGAACCCCTACGAGCAGTACTTC
v_gene: TRBV5-8
abundance: NA
j_gene: TRBJ2-7
len: 14
d_gene: NA

CDR3aa: CAWSIDRDTEAFF
CDR3nt: TGTGCCTGGAGTATCGACAGGGACACTGAAGCTTTCTTT
v_gene: TRBV30
abundance: NA
j_gene: TRBJ1-1
len: 13
d_gene: TRBD1

CDR3aa: CSAPGQSSYNSPLHF
CDR3nt: TGCAGTGCGCCGGGACAAAGCTCCTATAATTCACCCCTCCACTTT
v_gene: TRBV20-1
abundance: many
j_gene: TRBJ1-6
len: 15
d_gene: NA

CDR3aa: CASSLWASGELFF
CDR3nt: TGTGCCAGCAGTTTATGGGCCAGCGGGGAGCTGTTTTTT
v_gene: TRBV28
abundance: many
j_gene: TRBJ2-2
len: 13
d_gene: NA

CDR3aa: CASSVDPGRVEVYGYTF
CDR3nt: TGTGCCAGCAGCGTAGATCCTGGTCGGGTGGAGGTATATGGCTACACCTTC
v_gene: TRBV9
abundance: few
j_gene: TRBJ1-2
len: 17
d_gene: NA

CDR3aa: CASSPQLGAKTF
CDR3nt: TGTGCCAGCAGCCCCCAGCTGGGGGCAAAGACCTTC
v_gene: TRBV7-9
abundance: few
j_gene: TRBJ2-7
len: 12
d_gene: NA

CDR3aa: CSAVTGVGNTQYF
CDR3nt: TGCAGTGCAGTGACAGGGGTTGGTAATACGCAGTATTTT
v_gene: TRBV20-1
abundance: few
j_gene: TRBJ2-3
len: 13
d_gene: TRBD1

CDR3aa: CASSPSSGGGETQYF
CDR3nt: TGTGCCAGCAGTCCCTCGTCGGGCGGGGGGGAGACGCAGTATTTT
v_gene: TRBV6-5
abundance: many
j_gene: TRBJ2-3
len: 15
d_gene: TRBD2

CDR3aa: CASSLSAGPREQYF
CDR3nt: TGTGCCAGCAGCTTAAGTGCAGGGCCTAGGGAGCAGTACTTC
v_gene: TRBV5-5
abundance: NA
j_gene: TRBJ2-7
len: 14
d_gene: NA

CDR3aa: CASSFVAGANTGELFF
CDR3nt: TGTGCCAGCAGTTTTGTAGCGGGAGCGAACACCGGGGAGCTGTTTTTT
v_gene: TRBV12-3/TRBV12-4
abundance: NA
j_gene: TRBJ2-2
len: 16
d_gene: TRBD2

CDR3aa: CASSLDLTSGKRNEQYF
CDR3nt: TGCGCCAGCAGCTTGGATTTGACTAGCGGGAAGAGGAACGAGCAGTACTTC
v_gene: TRBV5-1
abundance: NA
j_gene: TRBJ2-7
len: 17
d_gene: TRBD2

CDR3aa: CASSIWDPASTDTQYF
CDR3nt: TGTGCCAGTAGTATTTGGGACCCAGCTAGCACAGATACGCAGTATTTT
v_gene: TRBV19
abundance: few
j_gene: TRBJ2-3
len: 16
d_gene: NA